This T cell receptor (beta chain) originates from a study of OX40 agonist ivuxolimab in advanced cancers. Regarding the study as a whole: In the expanded peripheral T cells, antigen specificity was never determined. In general, CD8+ T cells held more expanded clones than CD4+ did, on average.

Patients were excluded for autoimmune disease history or systemic immunosuppression. V lost 3 bases to trimming and J lost 5 bases, with 14 bases between them. The CDR3 totals 15 residues. Germline loops: CDR1 KGHSH, CDR2 LQKENI. Generated by immunoSEQ multiplex PCR, the TCRdb table keeps only in-frame clones and is missing some. The table lists approximately 50,000 clones, over 80% of them singletons. To note about this clone: Antigen unknown.

Sequenced here: CD4+ or CD8+ T cells sorted from blood, sampled in a trial of the OX40 agonist ivuxolimab. The clonotype originates from an adult with an advanced solid tumor such as melanoma, head and neck, liver or kidney cancer. The chain recombines TRBV18 with TRBJ2-1; weak D call: TRBD1 (6 bases). CDR3 coding DNA: TGTGCCAGCTCACCGGGACAAAGGTTAAACAATGAGCAGTTCTTC. Translated, it gives CASSPGQRLNNEQFF. Based on the CDR3 plus reference TRBV18 and TRBJ2-1, the full variable domain is NAGVMQNPRHLVRRRGQEARLRCSPMKGHSHVYWYRQLPEEGLKFMVYLQKENIIDESGMPKERFSAEFPKEGPSILRIQQVVRGDSAAYFCASSPGQRLNNEQFFGPGTRLTVL.